This T cell receptor beta chain was found in a study of tumor and adjacent non-tumor tissue in lung cancer. The template was RNA from unsorted bulk tissue. Donors were chemotherapy-naive, newly diagnosed lung cancer surgical patients in China, August–November 2014. In its sample, this clonotype was seen a few times. A read error may explain this, as a much larger clone is one base away. A read error is likely, as this CDR3 ends without the conserved phenylalanine or tryptophan. Trimming pared 4 bases from V and 3 bases from J, leaving 7 bases between. Germline lookup yields CDR1 SQVTM and CDR2 ANQGSEA. This CDR3 has 11 residues. TCRbeta libraries were built with three rounds of nested PCR, modified from ARM-PCR. MiXCR, applied by TCRdb to the multiplex PCR reads, yields one record per CDR3 protein. The sample holds about 85,000 distinct CDR3 sequences; around three fifths are singletons and the top ten take around 16%.

This TCR came from a man in his sixties or seventies with non-small cell lung cancer. The chain combines TRBV29-1 with TRBJ2-7, with no clear D. Sequencing input: lung tumor tissue. The CDR3 coding sequence is TGCAGCGTTGCTCAGAACTACGAGCAGTACTTA. Its protein product is CSVAQNYEQYL.